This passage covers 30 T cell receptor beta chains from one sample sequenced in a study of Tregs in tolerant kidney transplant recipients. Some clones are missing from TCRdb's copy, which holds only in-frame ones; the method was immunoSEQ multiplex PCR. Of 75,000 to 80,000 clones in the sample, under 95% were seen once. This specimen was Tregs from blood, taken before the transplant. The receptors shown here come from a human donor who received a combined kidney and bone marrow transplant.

The CDR3 protein is CASSPGTSGSTGTDTQYF. In DNA, the CDR3 is TGTGCCAGCTCCCCGGGGACTAGCGGGAGCACCGGGACAGATACGCAGTATTTT. The chain uses TRBV18 and TRBJ2-3; 14 bases line up with TRBD2. The V gene end was trimmed by 6 bases and the J gene end by 3 bases; junction bases not matched to a gene: 11. In germline, CDR1 is KGHSH, CDR2 LQKENI. CDR3 length equals 18 residues.

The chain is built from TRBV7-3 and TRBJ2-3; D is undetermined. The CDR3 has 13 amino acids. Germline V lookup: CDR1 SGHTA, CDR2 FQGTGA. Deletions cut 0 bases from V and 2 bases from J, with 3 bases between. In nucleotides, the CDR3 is TGTGCCAGCAGCTTAACAAACACAGATACGCAGTATTTT. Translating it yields CASSLTNTDTQYF.

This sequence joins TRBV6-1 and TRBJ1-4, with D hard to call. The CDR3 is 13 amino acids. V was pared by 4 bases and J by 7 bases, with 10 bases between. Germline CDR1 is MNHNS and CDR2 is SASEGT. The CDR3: CASSAPAAEKLFF. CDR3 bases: TGTGCCAGCAGTGCCCCAGCGGCTGAAAAACTGTTTTTT.

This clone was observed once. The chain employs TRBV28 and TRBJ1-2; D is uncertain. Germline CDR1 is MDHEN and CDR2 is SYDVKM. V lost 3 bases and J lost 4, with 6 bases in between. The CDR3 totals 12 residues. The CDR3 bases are TGTGCCAGCAGTTTTGGGCTCTATGGCTACACCTTC. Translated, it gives CASSFGLYGYTF.

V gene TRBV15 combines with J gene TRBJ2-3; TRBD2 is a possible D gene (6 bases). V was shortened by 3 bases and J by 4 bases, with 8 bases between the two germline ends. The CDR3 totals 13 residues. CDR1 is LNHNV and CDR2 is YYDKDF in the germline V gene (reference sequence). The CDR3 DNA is TGTGCCACCAGCAGCCGACTAGCAGATACGCAGTATTTT. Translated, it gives CATSSRLADTQYF.

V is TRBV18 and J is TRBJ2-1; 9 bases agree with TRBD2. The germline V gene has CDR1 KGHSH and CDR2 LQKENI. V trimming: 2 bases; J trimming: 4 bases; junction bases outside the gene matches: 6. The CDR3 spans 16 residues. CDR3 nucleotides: TGTGCCAGCTCACCAGCGTTGACTAGCGGTTACAATGAGCAGTTCTTC. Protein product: CASSPALTSGYNEQFF.

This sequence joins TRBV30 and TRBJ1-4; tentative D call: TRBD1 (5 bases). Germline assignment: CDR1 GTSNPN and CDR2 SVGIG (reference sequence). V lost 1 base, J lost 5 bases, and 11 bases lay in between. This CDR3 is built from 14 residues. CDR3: CAWSAGHKNEKLFF. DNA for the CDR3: TGTGCCTGGAGTGCAGGACACAAAAATGAAAAACTGTTTTTT.

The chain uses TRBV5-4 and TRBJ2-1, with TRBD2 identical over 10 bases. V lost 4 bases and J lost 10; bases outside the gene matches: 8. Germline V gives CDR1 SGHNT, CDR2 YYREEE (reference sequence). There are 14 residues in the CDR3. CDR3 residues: CASSTASGSGEQFF. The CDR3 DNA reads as TGTGCCAGCAGCACGGCTAGCGGGAGTGGAGAGCAGTTCTTC.

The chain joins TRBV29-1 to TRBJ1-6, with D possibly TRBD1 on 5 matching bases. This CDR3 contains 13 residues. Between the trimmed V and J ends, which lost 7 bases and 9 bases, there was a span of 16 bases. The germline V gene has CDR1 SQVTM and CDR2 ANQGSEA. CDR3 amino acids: CSAGGGEGSPLHF. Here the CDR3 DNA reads TGCAGCGCTGGAGGAGGGGAGGGTTCACCCCTCCACTTT. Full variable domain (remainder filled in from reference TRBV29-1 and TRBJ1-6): SAVISQKPSRDICQRGTSLTIQCQVDSQVTMMFWYRQQPGQSLTLIATANQGSEATYESGFVIDKFPISRPNLTFSTLTVSNMSPEDSSIYLCSAGGGEGSPLHFGNGTRLTVT.

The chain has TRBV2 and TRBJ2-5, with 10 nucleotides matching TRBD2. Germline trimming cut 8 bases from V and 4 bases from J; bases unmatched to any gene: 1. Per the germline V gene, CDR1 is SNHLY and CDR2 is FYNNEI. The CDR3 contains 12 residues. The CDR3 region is CASRLAGETQYF. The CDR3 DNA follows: TGTGCCAGCCGACTAGCGGGAGAGACCCAGTACTTC.

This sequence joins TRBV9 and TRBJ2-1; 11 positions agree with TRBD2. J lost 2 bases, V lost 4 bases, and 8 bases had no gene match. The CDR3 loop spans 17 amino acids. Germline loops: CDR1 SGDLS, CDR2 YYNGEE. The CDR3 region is CASSPRTSGYTYNEQFF. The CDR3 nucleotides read TGTGCCAGCAGCCCGCGGACTAGCGGGTACACCTACAATGAGCAGTTCTTC.

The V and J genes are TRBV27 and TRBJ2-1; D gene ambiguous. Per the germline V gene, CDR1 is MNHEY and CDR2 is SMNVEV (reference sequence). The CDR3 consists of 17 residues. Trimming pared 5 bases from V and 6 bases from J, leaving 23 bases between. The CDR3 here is CASSPPLVSFKVNEQFF. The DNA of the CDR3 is TGTGCCAGCAGTCCACCCCTCGTCAGTTTTAAGGTCAATGAGCAGTTCTTC.

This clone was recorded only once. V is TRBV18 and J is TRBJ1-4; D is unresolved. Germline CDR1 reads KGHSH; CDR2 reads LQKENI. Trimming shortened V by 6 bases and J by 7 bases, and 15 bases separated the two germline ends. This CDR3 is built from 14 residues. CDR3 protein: CASSSLPRGEKLFF. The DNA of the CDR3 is TGTGCCAGCTCCTCCCTCCCGAGAGGTGAAAAACTGTTTTTT.

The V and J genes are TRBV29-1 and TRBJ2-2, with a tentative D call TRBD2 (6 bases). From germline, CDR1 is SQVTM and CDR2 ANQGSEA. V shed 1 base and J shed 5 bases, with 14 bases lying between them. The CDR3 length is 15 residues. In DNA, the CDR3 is TGCAGCGTTGAAGGACCCCCGGCGGGAACCGGGGAGCTGTTTTTT. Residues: CSVEGPPAGTGELFF.

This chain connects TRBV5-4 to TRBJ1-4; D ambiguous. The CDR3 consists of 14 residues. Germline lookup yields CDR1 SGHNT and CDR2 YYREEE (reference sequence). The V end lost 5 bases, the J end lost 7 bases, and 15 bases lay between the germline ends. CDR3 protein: CASRSTPGAEKLFF. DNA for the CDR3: TGTGCCAGCAGATCGACACCCGGCGCTGAAAAACTGTTTTTT.

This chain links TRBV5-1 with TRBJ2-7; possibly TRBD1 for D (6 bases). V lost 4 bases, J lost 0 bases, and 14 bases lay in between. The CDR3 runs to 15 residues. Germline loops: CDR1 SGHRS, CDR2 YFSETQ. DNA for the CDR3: TGCGCCAGCAGCCACCCTGACAGGAACTCCTACGAGCAGTACTTC. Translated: CASSHPDRNSYEQYF. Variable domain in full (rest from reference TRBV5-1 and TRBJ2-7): KAGVTQTPRYLIKTRGQQVTLSCSPISGHRSVSWYQQTPGQGLQFLFEYFSETQRNKGNFPGRFSGRQFSNSRSEMNVSTLELGDSALYLCASSHPDRNSYEQYFGPGTRLTVT.

DNA of the CDR3: TGTGCCAGCAGCTTAGGGACGGGAGGCCCGGAGGCCCAGTACTTC. This encodes CASSLGTGGPEAQYF. The chain is built from TRBV7-2 and TRBJ2-5; TRBD2 agrees at 7 bases. The CDR3 runs 15 residues. J gave up 9 bases and V 1 base, and 11 bases lay outside the gene matches. Germline V CDR1 and CDR2: SGHTA, FQGNSA. Full variable domain (remainder filled in from reference TRBV7-2 and TRBJ2-5): GAGVSQSPSNKVTEKGKDVELRCDPISGHTALYWYRQSLGQGLEFLIYFQGNSAPDKSGLPSDRFSAERTGGSVSTLTIQRTQQEDSAVYLCASSLGTGGPEAQYFGPGTRLLVL.

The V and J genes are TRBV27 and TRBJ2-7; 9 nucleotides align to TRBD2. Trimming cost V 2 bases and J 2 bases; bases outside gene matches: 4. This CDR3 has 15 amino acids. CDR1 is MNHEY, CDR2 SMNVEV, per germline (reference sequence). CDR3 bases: TGTGCCAGCAGTTTACGACTAGCGGAACCCTACGAGCAGTACTTC. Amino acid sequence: CASSLRLAEPYEQYF.

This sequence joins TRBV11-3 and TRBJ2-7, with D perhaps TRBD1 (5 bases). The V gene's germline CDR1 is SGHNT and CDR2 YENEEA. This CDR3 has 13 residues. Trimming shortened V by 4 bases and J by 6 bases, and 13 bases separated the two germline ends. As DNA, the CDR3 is TGTGCCAGCAGCTCTCGCCAGGGCGGCGAGCAGTACTTC. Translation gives CASSSRQGGEQYF.

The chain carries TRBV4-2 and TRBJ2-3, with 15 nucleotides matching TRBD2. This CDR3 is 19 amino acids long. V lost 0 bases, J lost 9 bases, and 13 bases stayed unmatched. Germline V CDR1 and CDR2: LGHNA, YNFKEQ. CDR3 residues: CASSQDSRRRTSGRETQYF. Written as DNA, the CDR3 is TGTGCCAGCAGCCAAGACTCACGGAGGCGGACTAGCGGGAGGGAAACGCAGTATTTT.

The CDR3 DNA reads as TGTGCCAGCAGAAGGGACAGGGTGATAGAGACCCAGTACTTC. Its protein product is CASRRDRVIETQYF. V and J are TRBV5-5 and TRBJ2-5; TRBD1 aligns across 9 bases. The CDR3 runs to 14 residues. Germline-derived CDR1 and CDR2 are SGHKS and YYEKEE (reference sequence). Trimming took 5 bases from V and 4 from J; bases not matched to a gene: 6.

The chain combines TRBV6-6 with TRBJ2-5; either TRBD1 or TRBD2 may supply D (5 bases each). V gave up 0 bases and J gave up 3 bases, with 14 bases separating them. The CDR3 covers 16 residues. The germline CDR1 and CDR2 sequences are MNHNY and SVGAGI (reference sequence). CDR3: CASSYSRGRVEETQYF. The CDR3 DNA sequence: TGTGCCAGCAGTTACTCGAGGGGCAGGGTTGAAGAGACCCAGTACTTC.

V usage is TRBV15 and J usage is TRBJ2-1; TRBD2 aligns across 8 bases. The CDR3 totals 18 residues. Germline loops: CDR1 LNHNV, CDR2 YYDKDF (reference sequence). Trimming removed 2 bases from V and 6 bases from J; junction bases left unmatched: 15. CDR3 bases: TGTGCCACCAGCAGATTACCCCCCAGCGGGAGAAACCGCAATGAGCAGTTCTTC. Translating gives CATSRLPPSGRNRNEQFF.

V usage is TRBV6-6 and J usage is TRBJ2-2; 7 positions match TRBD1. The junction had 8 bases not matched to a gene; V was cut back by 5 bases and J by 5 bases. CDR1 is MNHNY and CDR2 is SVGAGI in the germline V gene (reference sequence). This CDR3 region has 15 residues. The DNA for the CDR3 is TGTGCCAGCAGTCCGACAGGGCGGTTTACCGGGGAGCTGTTTTTT. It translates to CASSPTGRFTGELFF.

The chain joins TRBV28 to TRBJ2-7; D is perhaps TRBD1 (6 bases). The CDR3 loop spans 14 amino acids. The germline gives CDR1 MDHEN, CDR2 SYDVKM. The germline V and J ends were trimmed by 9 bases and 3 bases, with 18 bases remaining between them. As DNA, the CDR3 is TGTGCCAGTCACCGTCAGGGGAATTACTACGAGCAGTACTTC. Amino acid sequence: CASHRQGNYYEQYF. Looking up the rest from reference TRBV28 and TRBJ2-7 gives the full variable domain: DVKVTQSSRYLVKRTGEKVFLECVQDMDHENMFWYRQDPGLGLRLIYFSYDVKMKEKGDIPEGYSVSREKKERFSLILESASTNQTSMYLCASHRQGNYYEQYFGPGTRLTVT.

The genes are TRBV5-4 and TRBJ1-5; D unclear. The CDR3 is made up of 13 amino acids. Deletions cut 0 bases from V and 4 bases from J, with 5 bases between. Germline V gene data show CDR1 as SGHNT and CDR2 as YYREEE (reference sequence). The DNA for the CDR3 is TGTGCCAGCAGCTTGGGACCGAATCAGCCCCAGCATTTT. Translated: CASSLGPNQPQHF.

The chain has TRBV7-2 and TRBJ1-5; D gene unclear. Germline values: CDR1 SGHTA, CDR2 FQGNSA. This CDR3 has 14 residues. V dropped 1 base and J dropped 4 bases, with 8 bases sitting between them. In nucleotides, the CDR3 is TGTGCCAGCAGCTTAGATTCGGGAAATCAGCCCCAGCATTTT. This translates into CASSLDSGNQPQHF. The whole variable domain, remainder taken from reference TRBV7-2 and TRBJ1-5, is GAGVSQSPSNKVTEKGKDVELRCDPISGHTALYWYRQSLGQGLEFLIYFQGNSAPDKSGLPSDRFSAERTGGSVSTLTIQRTQQEDSAVYLCASSLDSGNQPQHFGDGTRLSIL.

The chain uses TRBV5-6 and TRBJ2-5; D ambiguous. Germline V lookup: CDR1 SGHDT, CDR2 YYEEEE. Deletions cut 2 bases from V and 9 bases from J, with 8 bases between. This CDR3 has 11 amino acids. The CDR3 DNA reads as TGTGCCAGCAGCTTACAGAAGGCCCAGTACTTC. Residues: CASSLQKAQYF.

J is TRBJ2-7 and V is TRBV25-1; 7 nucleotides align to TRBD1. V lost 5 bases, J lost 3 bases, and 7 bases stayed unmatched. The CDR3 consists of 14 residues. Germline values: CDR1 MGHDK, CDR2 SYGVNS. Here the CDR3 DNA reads TGTGCCAGCAGTAACAGGGGAAGTAGCTACGAGCAGTACTTC. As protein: CASSNRGSSYEQYF.

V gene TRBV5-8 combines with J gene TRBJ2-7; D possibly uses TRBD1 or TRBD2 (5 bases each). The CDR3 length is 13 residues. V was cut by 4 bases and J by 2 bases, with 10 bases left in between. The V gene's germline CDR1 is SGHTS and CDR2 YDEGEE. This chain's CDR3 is CASSGRQTYEQYF. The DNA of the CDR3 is TGTGCCAGCAGCGGGAGACAGACCTACGAGCAGTACTTC.